This TCR beta chain was obtained from a study of T cell repertoires in cytomegalovirus infection. Worth noting for this clonotype: Its matching antigen is unknown.

TCRdb recomputed calls from the reads with MiXCR, one row per CDR3 protein. The sample holds about 46,000 distinct CDR3 sequences, 20% to 25% seen once. Losses at the gene ends were 2 bases for V and 2 bases for J; bases not matched to a gene: 1. The CDR3 has 15 residues. Germline CDR1 and CDR2: MGHRA and YSYEKL. V gene TRBV4-1 combines with J gene TRBJ2-5; TRBD2 agrees at 11 bases. Sequencing input: PBMCs, sequenced either directly or after in vitro stimulation (not recorded which). The receptor was derived from a human donor in good health (CMV status not recorded). Some clones in this sample may be carry-over from other donors' samples. The CDR3 DNA follows: TGCGCCAGCAGCCAACGGACTAGCGGGCAAGAGACCCAGTACTTC. Translated, it gives CASSQRTSGQETQYF.